This T cell receptor (beta chain) was retrieved from a study of shared clonotypes between healthy human individuals. Study-level background: CD4 naive and CD4 memory each took three plates per donor, while CD8 naive took two and CD8 memory one. Whole-study findings and limits: It was expected that sequencing depth would affect clonotype sharing among donors. For naive CD4 cells, roughly 5% of clonotypes were shared across a few donors.

V lost 4 bases to trimming and J lost 5 bases, with 11 bases between them. This CDR3 is 13 amino acids long. Germline loops: CDR1 GTSNPN, CDR2 SVGIG (reference sequence). Details on this clone: As yet, its antigen is unknown.

A CD45RA+ naive subset and a CD45RA-negative memory subset were split from CD4+ cells. TCRdb's copy holds only in-frame clones and misses some; the assay was immunoSEQ multiplex PCR. The profile shows 600,000 to 800,000 clones, over 55% of them singletons. This clonotype was obtained from a woman aged 25 to 45 in good health. This sequence joins TRBV30 and TRBJ1-4; unclear D gene. The sequenced sample was memory CD4+ T cells sorted from blood. Subset given: CD45RA-negative fraction. CDR3 coding DNA: TGTGCCTGGAACGGCAGGATAAATGAAAAACTGTTTTTT. Its translation is CAWNGRINEKLFF.